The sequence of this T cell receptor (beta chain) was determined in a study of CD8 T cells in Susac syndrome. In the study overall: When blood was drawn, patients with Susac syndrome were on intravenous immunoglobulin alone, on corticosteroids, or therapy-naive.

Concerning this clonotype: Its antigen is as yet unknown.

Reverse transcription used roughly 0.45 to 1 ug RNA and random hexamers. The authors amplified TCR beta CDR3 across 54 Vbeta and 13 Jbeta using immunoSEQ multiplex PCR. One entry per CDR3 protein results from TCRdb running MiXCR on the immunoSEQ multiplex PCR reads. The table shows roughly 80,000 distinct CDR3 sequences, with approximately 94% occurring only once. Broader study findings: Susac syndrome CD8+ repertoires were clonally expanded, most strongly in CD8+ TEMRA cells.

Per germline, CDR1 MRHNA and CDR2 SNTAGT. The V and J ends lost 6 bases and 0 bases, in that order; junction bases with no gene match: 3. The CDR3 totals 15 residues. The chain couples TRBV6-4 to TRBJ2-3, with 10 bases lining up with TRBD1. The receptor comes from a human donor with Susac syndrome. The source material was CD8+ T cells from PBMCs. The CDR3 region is CASSPGQGSTDTQYF. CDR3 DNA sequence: TGTGCCAGCAGCCCGGGACAGGGGAGCACAGATACGCAGTATTTT.